This T cell receptor beta chain is from a study of blood T cells in healthy people across ages. General observations from the study: As age increased, TCR beta diversity per million T cells fell in a roughly linear fashion. Not knowing donor CMV status may have confounded expanded clonotype changes.

Primers used in a second PCR of roughly 7 to 12 cycles were a sample-barcoded 5' primer and a J-beta primer mix. MiXCR, run by TCRdb on the 5' RACE reads, gives a single entry per CDR3 protein. The sample contains about 730,000 distinct CDR3 sequences, roughly 44% of which appear only once. The germline V and J ends were trimmed by 0 bases and 7 bases, with 10 bases remaining between them. The length of the CDR3 is 13 residues. Germline V gene lookup returns CDR1 SGHTA and CDR2 FQGNSA. Every participating donor contributed 8 to 10 milliliters of peripheral blood through a draw. Each sample gave at least 6 million isolated PBMCs. Comments on this clonotype: The antigen is not known.

The sequence derives from a woman in her sixties in good health. This chain connects TRBV7-2 to TRBJ2-7, with a tentative D call TRBD2 (5 bases). Sequenced material: blood. The DNA of the CDR3 is TGTGCCAGCAGCTTAGCCCCCGGGAATGAGCAGTACTTC. This translates into CASSLAPGNEQYF.